These 4 T cell receptor beta chains were all obtained from the same sample, sequenced in a study of T cell repertoires in cytomegalovirus infection. TCRdb called the reads again in MiXCR, with one record for every CDR3 protein. Here the sample spans about 260,000 distinct CDR3 sequences, approximately 10% being singletons. The specimen was PBMCs. The receptors originated from a human donor in good health (CMV status not recorded). Some clones in this sample may be carry-over from other donors' samples.

This clonotype has just a few counts. V gene TRBV6-2 or TRBV6-3 combines with J gene TRBJ2-2, with 7 positions matching TRBD2. This CDR3 comprises 16 residues. V lost 4 bases, J lost 4 bases, and 9 bases stayed unmatched. CDR1 is MNHEY and CDR2 is SVGEGT in the germline V gene. CDR3 sequence: CASSLGTGTITGELFF. CDR3 sequence (DNA): TGTGCCAGCAGTTTGGGGACCGGGACTATCACCGGGGAGCTGTTTTTT.

This clonotype was detected many times. The chain couples TRBV7-2 to TRBJ2-7; D is uncertain. Deletions cut 5 bases from V and 3 bases from J, with 8 bases between. The CDR3 contains 12 residues. The germline CDR1 and CDR2 sequences are SGHTA and FQGNSA. The CDR3 DNA sequence: TGTGCCAGCAGCCTCGTCAACTACGAGCAGTACTTC. It translates to CASSLVNYEQYF.

Ten or more counts support this clonotype. The genes are TRBV30 and TRBJ2-3; TRBD2 aligns across 8 bases. The ends lost 0 bases at V and 8 bases at J; junction bases unmatched: 7. The germline V gene has CDR1 GTSNPN and CDR2 SVGIG (reference sequence). CDR3 size: 14 residues. CDR3 in amino acids: CAWSVSLAGGTQYF. The CDR3 DNA follows: TGTGCCTGGAGTGTAAGCCTAGCGGGTGGTACGCAGTATTTT.

The chain uses TRBV20-1 and TRBJ1-6; D might be TRBD1 (5 bases). The V end lost 8 bases, the J end lost 5 bases, and 19 bases lay between the germline ends. The germline V gene has CDR1 DFQATT and CDR2 SNEGSKA (reference sequence). CDR3 length equals 15 residues. The CDR3 DNA sequence: TGCAGTACCAGGGAGCATCAGGGACATAATTCACCCCTCCACTTT. This translates into CSTREHQGHNSPLHF.